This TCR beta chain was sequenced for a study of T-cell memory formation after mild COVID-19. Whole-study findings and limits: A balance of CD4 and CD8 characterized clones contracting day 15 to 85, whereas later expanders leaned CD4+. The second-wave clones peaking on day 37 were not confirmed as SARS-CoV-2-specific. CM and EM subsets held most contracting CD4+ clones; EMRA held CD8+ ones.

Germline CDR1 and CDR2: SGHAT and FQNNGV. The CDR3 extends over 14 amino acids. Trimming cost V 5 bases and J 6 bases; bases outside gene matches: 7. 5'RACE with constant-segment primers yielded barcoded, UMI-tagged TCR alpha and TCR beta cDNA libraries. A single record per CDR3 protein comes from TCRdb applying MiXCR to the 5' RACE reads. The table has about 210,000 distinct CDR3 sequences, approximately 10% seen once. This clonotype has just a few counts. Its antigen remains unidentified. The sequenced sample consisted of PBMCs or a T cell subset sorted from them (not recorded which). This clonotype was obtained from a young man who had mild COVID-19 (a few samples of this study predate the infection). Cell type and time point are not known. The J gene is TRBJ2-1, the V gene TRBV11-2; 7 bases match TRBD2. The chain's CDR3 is CASSQPSGVNEQFF. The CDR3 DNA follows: TGTGCCAGCAGCCAACCGAGCGGGGTCAATGAGCAGTTCTTC.